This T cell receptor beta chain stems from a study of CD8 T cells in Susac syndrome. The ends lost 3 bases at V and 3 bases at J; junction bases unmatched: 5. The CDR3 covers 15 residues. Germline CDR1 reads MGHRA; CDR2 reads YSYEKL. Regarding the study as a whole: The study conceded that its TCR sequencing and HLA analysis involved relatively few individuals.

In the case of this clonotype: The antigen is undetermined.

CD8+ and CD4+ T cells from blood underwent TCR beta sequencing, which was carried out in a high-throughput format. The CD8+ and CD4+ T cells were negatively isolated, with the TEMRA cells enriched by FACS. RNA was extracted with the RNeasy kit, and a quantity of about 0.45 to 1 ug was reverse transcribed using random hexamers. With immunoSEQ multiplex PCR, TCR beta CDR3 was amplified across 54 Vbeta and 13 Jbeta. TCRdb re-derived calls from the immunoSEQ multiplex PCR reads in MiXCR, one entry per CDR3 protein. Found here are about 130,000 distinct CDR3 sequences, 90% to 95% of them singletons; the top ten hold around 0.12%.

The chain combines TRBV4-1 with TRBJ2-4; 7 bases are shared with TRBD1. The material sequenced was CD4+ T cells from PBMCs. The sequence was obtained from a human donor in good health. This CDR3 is CASSHSRQGKNIQYF. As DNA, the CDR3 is TGCGCCAGCAGCCACTCACGACAGGGCAAAAACATTCAGTACTTC.